Given below is one TCR beta chain in context. Under the authors' procedure: Reference gene primer amplification gave nucleated cell count estimates. TCRdb keeps only in-frame clones here, not all; method: immunoSEQ multiplex PCR. V, J and clone size are taken as reported in that table, and D and trimming were inferred from the DNA itself. The sample carries 95,000 to 150,000 clones, roughly four fifths recorded once. This sample is part of a study of blood T cell repertoires in COVID-19. This CDR3 region has 13 residues. With 2 bases removed from V and 7 bases from J, the gap between germline ends came to 11 bases. The V gene's germline CDR1 is SQVTM and CDR2 ANQGSEA.

This chain links TRBV29-1 with TRBJ1-4, with no clear D. The clonotype originates from a man at least 80 years old with COVID-19, enrolled during active disease. Sample: peripheral blood. The CDR3 DNA follows: TGCAGCGTTGAAAGGGTGGAGGGTGAAAAACTGTTTTTT. It yields the protein CSVERVEGEKLFF.